Below are 23 T cell receptor beta chains sequenced from a single sample in a study of molecular identifiers for immune sequencing clone quantification. TCRdb reanalysed the PCR reads using MiXCR and keeps one entry per CDR3 protein. The repertoire holds approximately 670,000 distinct CDR3 sequences, with about 20% as singletons. The sequenced material came from naive CD8+ T cells from blood, with Jurkat cell RNA spiked in. The subset is: FACS-sorted CD8+CD4-CCR7+CD45RA+ naive T cells. All receptors derive from a human donor in good health. Some libraries in this study had Jurkat cell RNA spiked in.

This clonotype came up many times. The V gene is TRBV9, the J gene TRBJ2-4, with TRBD2 matching 14 bases. Trimming took 4 bases from V and 13 from J; bases not matched to a gene: 13. CDR1 and CDR2 (germline): SGDLS, YYNGEE. This CDR3 has 16 residues. The CDR3 nucleotides read TGTGCCAGCAGCCCGCCCCAGACTAGCGGGAGGGTTGGACAGTACTTC. This sequence encodes CASSPPQTSGRVGQYF.

This clonotype came up a few times. The rearrangement uses TRBV11-2 and TRBJ2-2, with D perhaps TRBD1 (6 bases). The germline CDR1 and CDR2 sequences are SGHAT and FQNNGV. V shed 5 bases and J shed 5 bases, with 15 bases lying between them. This CDR3 region has 15 residues. The chain's CDR3 is CASSRRTAPTGELFF. The CDR3 nucleotides read TGTGCCAGCAGCCGAAGGACAGCACCGACCGGGGAGCTGTTTTTT.

In its sample, this clonotype was seen a few times. The chain uses TRBV6-5 and TRBJ1-2; D is perhaps TRBD1 (5 bases). CDR1 MNHEY and CDR2 SVGAGI come from the germline V gene. The CDR3 contains 16 residues. The V and J ends lost 6 bases and 4 bases respectively, with 21 bases between them. CDR3 in DNA: TGTGCCAGCAGCCCGCCGGAGGGGTCGATCCCCTATGGCTACACCTTC. The encoded protein is CASSPPEGSIPYGYTF.

This clonotype was detected many times. The rearrangement links TRBV3-1 to TRBJ2-1, with TRBD2 as a possible D gene (6 bases). Germline V CDR1 and CDR2: LGHDT, YNNKEL (reference sequence). V dropped 4 bases and J dropped 5 bases, with 12 bases sitting between them. This CDR3 is built from 14 residues. CDR3 protein: CASSPPGLDNEQFF. The CDR3, as DNA: TGTGCCAGCAGCCCACCGGGACTGGACAATGAGCAGTTCTTC.

The chain couples TRBV20-1 to TRBJ2-1, with 11 bases fitting TRBD2. Germline V gives CDR1 DFQATT, CDR2 SNEGSKA (reference sequence). The CDR3 totals 16 residues. The V segment lost 0 bases and the J segment 2 bases; nucleotides outside the gene matches: 3. The DNA of the CDR3 is TGCAGTGCTAGAGATCCGACTAGCGGGACCTACAATGAGCAGTTCTTC. Translating it yields CSARDPTSGTYNEQFF.

The sample holds a few counts of this clonotype. The chain employs TRBV7-9 and TRBJ2-1; 11 bases line up with TRBD1. The CDR3 length is 15 residues. After removal of 3 bases from V and 7 bases from J, the junction contained 5 bases not matched to a gene. Germline V gene sequence: CDR1 SEHNR, CDR2 FQNEAQ (reference sequence). Written as DNA, the CDR3 is TGTGCCAGCAGCTTCCGACGGGACAGGGGGAATGAGCAGTTCTTC. Encoded protein: CASSFRRDRGNEQFF.

Notes on this clonotype: A read error is possible here, since a much larger clone lies one base away. The chain has TRBV20-1 and TRBJ2-7, with 12 positions matching TRBD2. Germline assignment: CDR1 DFQATT and CDR2 SNEGSKA (reference sequence). The CDR3 is 17 residues long. CDR3 sequence (DNA): TGCAATGCTAGAGGTTACCTAGCGGGGGGGCCCTCCTACGAGCAGTACTTC. As protein: CNARGYLAGGPSYEQYF.

This chain joins TRBV7-9 and TRBJ2-7; TRBD1 matches 8 bases. Germline V CDR1 and CDR2: SEHNR, FQNEAQ (reference sequence). J was trimmed by 1 base and V by 4 bases; bases with no gene match: 12. The CDR3 is 17 residues long. The CDR3 DNA reads TGTGCCAGCAGCTCAACCGGGACAGGTTTTTTTTCCTACGAGCAGTACTTC. It encodes CASSSTGTGFFSYEQYF.

This clonotype was observed a handful of times. The rearrangement links TRBV3-1 to TRBJ1-2; no reliable D call. CDR1 and CDR2 from the germline V gene are LGHDT and YNNKEL (reference sequence). The CDR3 has 14 amino acids. Trimming shortened V by 1 base and J by 2 bases, and 8 bases separated the two germline ends. The CDR3 coding sequence is TGTGCCAGCAGCCAAGTAGGGCACAACTATGGCTACACCTTC. Translation: CASSQVGHNYGYTF.

This clonotype was seen many times. This chain links TRBV28 with TRBJ2-3, with D maybe TRBD2 (5 bases). Germline V gene lookup returns CDR1 MDHEN and CDR2 SYDVKM. This CDR3 spans 15 amino acids. V was trimmed by 7 bases and J by 0 bases, leaving 14 bases between them. CDR3 in amino acids: CASTISEGSTDTQYF. The CDR3 DNA reads as TGTGCCAGCACCATAAGCGAGGGTAGCACAGATACGCAGTATTTT.

As for this clonotype: The junction and the germline gene differ at one end; a read error may be behind it. The V gene is TRBV19, the J gene TRBJ2-2; D remains unclear. In germline, CDR1 is LNHDA, CDR2 SQIVND (reference sequence). CDR3 length: 12 residues. The CDR3 DNA reads TGTGCCTGTAGAAGTATGAGCGGGGAGCTGTTTTTT. It yields the protein CACRSMSGELFF.

This clonotype was counted many times. This chain connects TRBV18 to TRBJ1-1; D call uncertain. Germline values: CDR1 KGHSH, CDR2 LQKENI. The CDR3 contains 12 residues. The germline V and J ends were trimmed by 8 bases and 3 bases, with 10 bases remaining between them. Here the CDR3 reads CASLGVDTEAFF. The CDR3, as DNA: TGTGCCAGCCTCGGGGTCGACACTGAAGCTTTCTTT.

In the case of this clonotype: Since a much larger clone is just one base distant, this may be a read error. This sequence joins TRBV30 and TRBJ2-7; D remains ambiguous. The germline gives CDR1 GTSNPN, CDR2 SVGIG (reference sequence). V was shortened by 4 bases and J by 2 bases, with 9 bases between the two germline ends. CDR3 length: 12 amino acids. The CDR3 sequence: CAWKRWAYEQYF. The DNA of the CDR3 is TGTGCCTGGAAACGGTGGGCCTACGAGCAGTACTTC.

This clonotype was picked up many times. The chain uses TRBV12-3 or TRBV12-4 and TRBJ1-4; D unresolved. The V and J ends lost 6 bases and 3 bases respectively, with 20 bases between them. The CDR3 length is 17 residues. CDR3 sequence reads: CASSPPPGWSANEKLFF. For the CDR3, the DNA is TGTGCCAGCAGCCCCCCGCCCGGGTGGTCGGCTAATGAAAAACTGTTTTTT.

In regard to this clonotype: This may arise from a read error, as a much more abundant clone is one base away. This chain connects TRBV7-8 to TRBJ1-1; D gene ambiguous. Germline V gene lookup returns CDR1 SGHVS and CDR2 FQNEAQ. V was shortened by 0 bases and J by 6 bases, with 14 bases between the two germline ends. The CDR3 runs 15 residues. CDR3 DNA: TGTGCCAGCAGCTTAGCTCTCGTCGCGGGCGCTGAAGCTTTCTTT. Its protein product is CASSLALVAGAEAFF.

The V and J genes are TRBV25-1 and TRBJ2-5; D is possibly TRBD1 (6 bases). This CDR3 is built from 14 residues. The germline gives CDR1 MGHDK, CDR2 SYGVNS. Trimming removed 3 bases from V and 4 bases from J, with 12 bases in between. The CDR3 coding sequence is TGTGCCAGCAGTGACACAGGGTTCGGAGAGACCCAGTACTTC. Its translation: CASSDTGFGETQYF. The full variable domain, in which reference TRBV25-1 and TRBJ2-5 provide the parts outside the CDR3, is EADIYQTPRYLVIGTGKKITLECSQTMGHDKMYWYQQDPGMELHLIHYSYGVNSTEKGDLSSESTVSRIRTEHFPLTLESARPSHTSQYLCASSDTGFGETQYFGPGTRLLVL.

This clonotype showed up many times. The rearrangement uses TRBV29-1 and TRBJ1-1; TRBD1 might be the D (6 bases). Trimming removed 3 bases at V and 6 bases at J, with 14 bases between. CDR1 is SQVTM, CDR2 ANQGSEA, per germline. The CDR3 is made up of 13 amino acids. CDR3 nucleotide sequence: TGCAGCGTTGATGGGGGGCGCGGGGCTGAAGCTTTCTTT. Translated: CSVDGGRGAEAFF.

Concerning this clonotype: This may be a read error: a much more frequent sequence differs by one nucleotide. The chain combines TRBV10-3 with TRBJ2-3; D is unresolved. V lost 7 bases, J lost 2 bases, and 19 bases lay in between. The V gene's germline CDR1 is ENHRY and CDR2 SYGVKD. The CDR3 length is 16 residues. The CDR3 nucleotides are TGTGCCATCACTGACCCGGACGGGTTTCACACAGATACGCAGTATTTT. Its protein product is CAITDPDGFHTDTQYF.

The table lists this clonotype with many counts. V and J are TRBV20-1 and TRBJ2-2; D is unresolved. The CDR3 totals 13 residues. From germline, CDR1 is DFQATT and CDR2 SNEGSKA (reference sequence). The germline V and J ends were trimmed by 3 bases and 4 bases, with 9 bases remaining between them. CDR3: CSARADSTGELFF. The DNA for the CDR3 is TGCAGTGCTAGGGCGGATTCCACCGGGGAGCTGTTTTTT.

A remark on this clonotype: A read error may be the cause here, since a much bigger clone is one base away. The CDR3 is CDSSQRDQETQYF. The CDR3 DNA is TGTGACAGTAGTCAACGCGATCAAGAGACCCAGTACTTC. The chain couples TRBV19 to TRBJ2-5; the D is unclear. This CDR3 comprises 13 residues. The germline V gene has CDR1 LNHDA and CDR2 SQIVND (reference sequence). Complete variable domain (other parts from reference TRBV19 and TRBJ2-5): DGGITQSPKYLFRKEGQNVTLSCEQNLNHDAMYWYRQDPGQGLRLIYYSQIVNDFQKGDIAEGYSVSREKKESFPLTVTSAQKNPTAFYLCDSSQRDQETQYFGPGTRLLVL.

The chain recombines TRBV12-3 or TRBV12-4 with TRBJ2-2; perhaps TRBD2 as D (6 bases). This CDR3 comprises 17 residues. Deletions cut 5 bases from V and 0 bases from J, with 16 bases between. The CDR3 sequence is CASSPELGGTNTGELFF. Written as DNA, the CDR3 is TGTGCCAGCAGTCCAGAATTGGGGGGTACGAACACCGGGGAGCTGTTTTTT.

This clonotype was recorded at least ten times. The rearrangement joins TRBV19 to TRBJ1-2, with D uncertain. Germline CDR1 and CDR2: LNHDA and SQIVND (reference sequence). The CDR3 consists of 13 residues. Trimming pared 2 bases from V and 6 bases from J, leaving 10 bases between. The CDR3 reads CASSISVTNGYTF. The DNA of the CDR3 is TGTGCCAGTAGTATATCCGTGACTAATGGCTACACCTTC.

This clonotype was observed many times. V usage is TRBV9 and J usage is TRBJ2-2; D possibly corresponds to TRBD1 (5 bases). The germline CDR1 and CDR2 sequences are SGDLS and YYNGEE. The CDR3 has 14 amino acids. V was pared by 3 bases and J by 6 bases, with 12 bases between. CDR3 nucleotide sequence: TGTGCCAGCAGCGCAGGCCCAGGGCCCGGGGAGCTGTTTTTT. Its protein product is CASSAGPGPGELFF.